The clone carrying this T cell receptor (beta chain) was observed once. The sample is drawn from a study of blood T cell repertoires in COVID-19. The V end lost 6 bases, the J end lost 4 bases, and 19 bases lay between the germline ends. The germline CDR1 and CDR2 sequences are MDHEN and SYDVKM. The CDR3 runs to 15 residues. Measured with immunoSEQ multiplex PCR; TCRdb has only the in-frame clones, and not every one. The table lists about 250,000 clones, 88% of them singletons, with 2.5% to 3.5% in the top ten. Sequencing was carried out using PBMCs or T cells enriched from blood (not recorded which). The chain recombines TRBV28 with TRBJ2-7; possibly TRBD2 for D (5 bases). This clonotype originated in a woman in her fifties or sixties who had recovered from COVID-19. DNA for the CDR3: TGTGCCAGCAGCACAACCCCGTTGGGAGCTTACGAGCAGTACTTC. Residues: CASSTTPLGAYEQYF.